The 18 T cell receptor beta chains listed next were all sequenced from one sample in a study of blood T cell repertoires in COVID-19. Only in-frame clones appear in the TCRdb table, and some are missing; sequencing was by immunoSEQ multiplex PCR. This sample yields about 310,000 clones, of which approximately 86% are seen a single time; around 9.3% belongs to the top ten. Sequencing was carried out using PBMCs or T cells enriched from blood (not recorded which). The receptors stem from a woman between 18 and 30 years old who had recovered from COVID-19.

The rearrangement uses TRBV7-2 and TRBJ1-5; D gene uncertain. Germline V lookup: CDR1 SGHTA, CDR2 FQGNSA. V was cut by 4 bases and J by 1 base, with 8 bases left in between. The CDR3 contains 14 residues. CDR3 in DNA: TGTGCCAGCAGCTCACAAGTAAGCAATCAGCCCCAGCATTTT. This codes for CASSSQVSNQPQHF.

The chain uses TRBV12-3 or TRBV12-4 and TRBJ2-3, with no clear D. The CDR3 has 12 amino acids. V was shortened by 6 bases and J by 6 bases, with 10 bases between the two germline ends. The CDR3 loop is CASSSRSDTQYF. The CDR3 DNA follows: TGTGCCAGCAGCTCACGGTCCGATACGCAGTATTTT.

The chain is built from TRBV19 and TRBJ2-7, with D hard to call. The V and J ends lost 4 bases and 5 bases respectively, with 12 bases between them. Germline CDR1 reads LNHDA; CDR2 reads SQIVND (reference sequence). The CDR3 extends over 13 amino acids. The DNA of the CDR3 is TGTGCCAGTAGTACTCAGTTTGGCCACGAGCAGTACTTC. It codes for CASSTQFGHEQYF.

The V call is TRBV27, the J call TRBJ1-1; possibly TRBD1 for D (5 bases). The germline V gene has CDR1 MNHEY and CDR2 SMNVEV (reference sequence). Deletions cut 8 bases from V and 1 base from J, with 14 bases between. This CDR3 is built from 14 residues. For the CDR3, the DNA is TGTGCCAGCCGCTTATTAGGACAGAACACTGAAGCTTTCTTT. Translating gives CASRLLGQNTEAFF.

This chain links TRBV19 with TRBJ1-1, with D unclear. Germline values: CDR1 LNHDA, CDR2 SQIVND (reference sequence). The CDR3 covers 13 residues. V lost 7 bases and J lost 3, with 12 bases in between. CDR3 loop: CASTPRGYTEAFF. The CDR3 bases are TGTGCCAGTACCCCACGCGGGTACACTGAAGCTTTCTTT.

The rearrangement links TRBV5-1 to TRBJ2-7; 11 bases map to TRBD2. Germline V CDR1 and CDR2: SGHRS, YFSETQ. The J segment lost 2 bases and the V segment lost 4 bases, leaving 5 bases of the junction unmatched. The CDR3 has 15 residues. The CDR3 region has the DNA TGCGCCAGCAGCCCTAGCGGGGGGCTACCCTACGAGCAGTACTTC. This gives the protein CASSPSGGLPYEQYF.

This clone was recorded once. The chain joins TRBV28 to TRBJ1-6; 10 nucleotides align to TRBD1. The CDR3 is 18 amino acids. CDR1 is MDHEN and CDR2 is SYDVKM in the germline V gene. V was pared by 6 bases and J by 0 bases, with 8 bases of the junction left unmatched. Here the CDR3 reads CASRNGQGVSSYNSPLHF. CDR3 nucleotide sequence: TGTGCCAGCAGGAATGGACAGGGGGTGAGCTCCTATAATTCACCCCTCCACTTT.

This chain connects TRBV7-7 to TRBJ2-6, with a weak D call TRBD2 (6 bases). V was pared by 5 bases and J by 0 bases, with 8 bases between. The length of the CDR3 is 15 residues. Germline V gene data show CDR1 as SSHAT and CDR2 as FNYEAQ (reference sequence). CDR3 sequence: CASSPGGSGANVLTF. The CDR3 DNA is TGTGCCAGCAGCCCCGGGGGCTCTGGGGCCAACGTCCTGACTTTC.

V is TRBV7-2 and J is TRBJ1-2; TRBD1 matches at 10 bases. The V and J ends lost 2 bases and 4 bases, in that order; junction bases with no gene match: 4. The CDR3 is 15 residues long. Germline V lookup: CDR1 SGHTA, CDR2 FQGNSA. The CDR3 coding sequence is TGTGCCAGCAGCTTATATGGGACAGGGGCCTATGGCTACACCTTC. It translates to CASSLYGTGAYGYTF.

This chain connects TRBV5-4 to TRBJ2-3; 11 bases agree with TRBD2. The CDR3 loop spans 17 amino acids. Germline CDR1 and CDR2: SGHNT and YYREEE (reference sequence). The junction had 10 bases not matched to a gene; V was cut back by 4 bases and J by 3 bases. This CDR3 is CASSTTVAGGPTDTQYF. The CDR3 DNA sequence: TGTGCCAGCAGCACTACTGTAGCGGGGGGGCCAACAGATACGCAGTATTTT.

The rearrangement uses TRBV3-1 (or the pseudogene TRBV3-2) and TRBJ2-1, with D perhaps matching TRBD2 (5 bases). Trimming pared 4 bases from V and 3 bases from J, leaving 10 bases between. The CDR3 runs to 14 residues. Germline lookup yields CDR1 LGHDT and CDR2 YNNKEL (reference sequence). Written as DNA, the CDR3 is TGTGCCAGCAGCCTGCGCAGCGGCTACAATGAGCAGTTCTTC. Amino acid sequence: CASSLRSGYNEQFF.

The genes are TRBV9 and TRBJ1-6; TRBD1 matches at 8 bases. The germline V gene encodes CDR1 SGDLS and CDR2 YYNGEE. This CDR3 spans 14 amino acids. V gave up 3 bases and J gave up 10 bases; unmatched junction bases: 6. CDR3 DNA: TGTGCCAGCAGCGCCGACAGGGGAGGGTCACCCCTCCACTTT. It specifies CASSADRGGSPLHF.

CDR3 in amino acids: CASSFPRNSNQPQHF. The CDR3 nucleotides read TGTGCCAGCAGTTTCCCCAGAAATAGCAATCAGCCCCAGCATTTT. This chain joins TRBV28 and TRBJ1-5; D unclear. V lost 3 bases and J 0 bases, leaving 9 bases between the germline ends. The V gene's germline CDR1 is MDHEN and CDR2 SYDVKM. The CDR3 runs to 15 residues.

V gene TRBV5-1 combines with J gene TRBJ1-1; a weak D match, TRBD1 (5 bases). The CDR3 has 15 amino acids. Trimming took off 3 bases at V and 1 base at J, with 13 bases between the two ends. In germline, CDR1 is SGHRS, CDR2 YFSETQ. The CDR3 DNA reads TGCGCCAGCAGCTCAACCGGGACTCCGAACACTGAAGCTTTCTTT. Encoded protein: CASSSTGTPNTEAFF.

The V gene is TRBV7-2, the J gene TRBJ2-7; D may be TRBD1 (5 bases). V lost 0 bases and J 5 bases, leaving 14 bases between the germline ends. The CDR3 runs 15 residues. Germline CDR1 is SGHTA and CDR2 is FQGNSA. CDR3 nucleotides: TGTGCCAGCAGCTTAGCGCCCCAGGGTATCGACGAGCAGTACTTC. Translated: CASSLAPQGIDEQYF.

The chain joins TRBV15 to TRBJ2-7; TRBD1 might be the D (5 bases). The length of the CDR3 is 13 residues. V was shortened by 0 bases and J by 7 bases, with 10 bases between the two germline ends. Per the germline V gene, CDR1 is LNHNV and CDR2 is YYDKDF (reference sequence). In nucleotides, the CDR3 is TGTGCCACCAGCAGAGATGGGGCGTGGGAGCAGTACTTC. Its translation is CATSRDGAWEQYF. The complete variable domain, with remaining parts taken from reference TRBV15 and TRBJ2-7, reads DAMVIQNPRYQVTQFGKPVTLSCSQTLNHNVMYWYQQKSSQAPKLLFHYYDKDFNNEADTPDNFQSRRPNTSFCFLDIRSPGLGDTAMYLCATSRDGAWEQYFGPGTRLTVT.

This clone was seen ten or more times. V is TRBV19 and J is TRBJ1-1; D remains ambiguous. This CDR3 has 13 amino acids. Germline loops: CDR1 LNHDA, CDR2 SQIVND (reference sequence). The V and J ends lost 6 bases and 4 bases respectively, with 12 bases between them. CDR3 protein: CASSDWEGTEAFF. The CDR3 DNA follows: TGTGCCAGTAGCGACTGGGAGGGCACTGAAGCTTTCTTT.

The CDR3 DNA reads TGTGCCAGTGCCGACTTTTATCAGCAGTCTCTAAATCAGCCCCAGCATTTT. It translates to CASADFYQQSLNQPQHF. V usage is TRBV19 and J usage is TRBJ1-5; D gene unclear. Germline CDR1 reads LNHDA; CDR2 reads SQIVND (reference sequence). CDR3 size: 17 residues. Trimming removed 8 bases at V and 4 bases at J, with 24 bases between.